Each of the 14 T cell receptor beta chains below was sequenced from the same sample in a study of patients and donors after allogeneic stem cell transplantation. One entry per CDR3 protein results from TCRdb running MiXCR on the RT-PCR reads. The repertoire holds about a million distinct CDR3 sequences, with roughly 18% as singletons. Sequenced: blood, either unsorted or a sorted T cell fraction (not recorded which). Every receptor here comes from a human donor who was either an allogeneic HSCT recipient or a stem cell or donor lymphocyte infusion donor (not recorded which). It is not recorded whose cells these are; they may come from a transplant donor.

V gene TRBV15 combines with J gene TRBJ2-7, with D hard to call. Trimming pared 5 bases from V and 5 bases from J, leaving 10 bases between. Germline lookup yields CDR1 LNHNV and CDR2 YYDKDF (reference sequence). The CDR3 has 12 residues. The CDR3 DNA reads TGTGCCACCAGCCCATCAGGCCACGAGCAGTACTTC. Its protein product is CATSPSGHEQYF. Using reference TRBV15 and TRBJ2-7 for the parts outside the CDR3, the full variable domain is DAMVIQNPRYQVTQFGKPVTLSCSQTLNHNVMYWYQQKSSQAPKLLFHYYDKDFNNEADTPDNFQSRRPNTSFCFLDIRSPGLGDTAMYLCATSPSGHEQYFGPGTRLTVT.

This clonotype occurred a few times. This chain uses TRBV7-2 with TRBJ2-2; D may be TRBD1 or TRBD2 (5 bases each). Trimming took off 4 bases at V and 8 bases at J, with 17 bases between the two ends. CDR1 and CDR2 from the germline V gene are SGHTA and FQGNSA. CDR3 length: 15 residues. The CDR3 DNA follows: TGTGCCAGCAGCTCCTGGGACCGCTCTTTTGGGGAGCTGTTTTTT. Protein product: CASSSWDRSFGELFF.

This clonotype has more than one count but fewer than ten. The chain has TRBV12-3 or TRBV12-4 and TRBJ2-2, with D perhaps matching TRBD1 or TRBD2 (5 bases each). This CDR3 has 13 residues. V was shortened by 5 bases and J by 11 bases, with 15 bases between the two germline ends. As DNA, the CDR3 is TGTGCCAGCAGTGGGACCTCGCAAGGAGAGCTGTTTTTT. It specifies CASSGTSQGELFF.

This clonotype has more than one count but fewer than ten. This chain uses TRBV11-2 with TRBJ2-1; 8 bases align to TRBD2. Trimming removed 6 bases from V and 5 bases from J; junction bases left unmatched: 9. The CDR3 is made up of 15 amino acids. The germline V gene encodes CDR1 SGHAT and CDR2 FQNNGV. The CDR3 loop reads CASSLSGSGNNEQFF. CDR3 DNA: TGTGCCAGCAGTTTGAGCGGGAGTGGGAACAATGAGCAGTTCTTC.

The chain uses TRBV6-1 and TRBJ2-7, with D perhaps TRBD1 (6 bases). V was shortened by 5 bases and J by 2 bases, with 10 bases between the two germline ends. CDR1 is MNHNS, CDR2 SASEGT, per germline. The CDR3 totals 13 residues. The DNA of the CDR3 is TGTGCCAGCAGTAAACAGGGTCCCTACGAGCAGTACTTC. Translated, it gives CASSKQGPYEQYF.

This clonotype was found a few times. This chain uses TRBV7-9 with TRBJ2-5; the D is unclear. Germline V lookup: CDR1 SEHNR, CDR2 FQNEAQ (reference sequence). V lost 6 bases and J 3 bases, leaving 11 bases between the germline ends. CDR3 length: 13 residues. CDR3 DNA: TGTGCCAGCAGATCCCCCACGAAAGAGACCCAGTACTTC. Translated, it gives CASRSPTKETQYF.

The rearrangement joins TRBV20-1 to TRBJ2-7; D is unclear. CDR3 length: 13 residues. Between the trimmed V and J ends, which lost 1 base and 1 base, there was a span of 8 bases. CDR1 DFQATT and CDR2 SNEGSKA come from the germline V gene (reference sequence). CDR3 sequence reads: CSARVASSYEQYF. As DNA, the CDR3 is TGCAGTGCTAGAGTTGCCAGTTCCTACGAGCAGTACTTC.

This clonotype came up a few times. The rearrangement links TRBV11-3 to TRBJ2-3; 7 positions match TRBD1. Germline values: CDR1 SGHNT, CDR2 YENEEA. The CDR3 runs to 13 residues. The J segment lost 6 bases and the V segment lost 10 bases, leaving 10 bases of the junction unmatched. The CDR3 region is CANKRRGLDTQYF. CDR3 DNA: TGTGCCAACAAAAGAAGGGGGCTCGATACGCAGTATTTT.

This chain links TRBV6-2 or TRBV6-3 with TRBJ2-1, with 11 bases identical to TRBD1. The V gene's germline CDR1 is MNHEY and CDR2 SVGEGT. This CDR3 is 17 amino acids long. J lost 6 bases, V lost 4 bases, and 11 bases had no gene match. The CDR3 DNA reads as TGTGCCAGCAGTTTGGTCAAAAGGACAGGGGGCCTCAATGAGCAGTTCTTC. It yields the protein CASSLVKRTGGLNEQFF.

The chain joins TRBV2 to TRBJ2-1; TRBD2 agrees at 9 bases. V was clipped by 10 bases and J by 2 bases; unmatched bases: 12. The CDR3 sequence is 16 residues long. The germline CDR1 and CDR2 sequences are SNHLY and FYNNEI. DNA for the CDR3: TGTGCCATCGGGACTAGCTTTGTTGGGGCCTACAATGAGCAGTTCTTC. Translating it yields CAIGTSFVGAYNEQFF.

This clonotype has at least ten counts. The V call is TRBV12-3 or TRBV12-4, the J call TRBJ1-1; D possibly corresponds to TRBD1 (5 bases). This CDR3 contains 14 residues. Deletions cut 5 bases from V and 0 bases from J, with 10 bases between. The CDR3 sequence: CASSGAGLNTEAFF. In DNA form, the CDR3 reads TGTGCCAGCAGTGGGGCGGGTCTGAACACTGAAGCTTTCTTT.

This clonotype was counted only a few times. V usage is TRBV5-1 and J usage is TRBJ1-1; 11 bases map to TRBD1. Germline CDR1 reads SGHRS; CDR2 reads YFSETQ. This CDR3 comprises 17 residues. The V segment lost 4 bases and the J segment 5 bases; nucleotides outside the gene matches: 13. As DNA, the CDR3 is TGCGCCAGCAGCCTGCTAAAACCGGGACAGGGGGGGACTGAAGCTTTCTTT. This codes for CASSLLKPGQGGTEAFF.

This clonotype was counted between two and nine times. V is TRBV5-1 and J is TRBJ2-5, with 10 bases aligning to TRBD2. This CDR3 is built from 16 residues. V dropped 0 bases and J dropped 5; count of bases not matched to a gene: 7. CDR1 is SGHRS, CDR2 YFSETQ, per germline. The CDR3 region is CASSLGSGRRSETQYF. DNA for the CDR3: TGCGCCAGCAGCTTGGGTAGCGGGAGGAGAAGTGAGACCCAGTACTTC.

J is TRBJ2-1 and V is TRBV24-1; tentatively, D is TRBD1 (6 bases). V was cut by 4 bases and J by 0 bases, with 12 bases left in between. The CDR3 runs to 16 residues. The V gene's germline CDR1 is KGHDR and CDR2 SFDVKD. CDR3 coding DNA: TGTGCCACCAGTGAATCGGACAGTAGCTCCTACAATGAGCAGTTCTTC. It codes for CATSESDSSSYNEQFF.